This entry concerns a single T cell receptor (beta chain). These data come from a study of blood T cell repertoires in COVID-19. Looking at the study overall: Both acute and convalescent COVID-19 samples were obtained from the United States, Italy and Spain. Nucleic acid was either cDNA or gDNA, and it came from T cells, B-cell-depleted T cells, or PBMCs.

The germline gives CDR1 MGHDK, CDR2 SYGVNS. The ends were cut back, 6 bases at V and 11 bases at J, with 16 bases in the middle. The length of the CDR3 is 12 residues. Authors' data handling: Reference gene primer amplification yielded estimated nucleated cell counts. Measured with immunoSEQ multiplex PCR; TCRdb has only the in-frame clones, and not every one. V, J and clone size were drawn from that table, and D and trimming were deduced from the DNA. There are over 5,000 clones in the sample; approximately 87% occur only once, and roughly 18% lies in the top ten. Sample: peripheral blood. The chain has TRBV25-1 and TRBJ1-2; D might be TRBD1 (6 bases). This TCR derives from a human donor in a cohort sampled during active COVID-19. The CDR3 loop reads CASREGQLGYTF. The CDR3 nucleotides are TGTGCCAGCAGGGAAGGACAGCTTGGTTACACCTTC.